This is a list of T cell receptor beta chains from one sample in a study of a mutant IDH1 vaccine in newly diagnosed glioma. No cognate antigen is known for these TCRs. The protocol was immunoSEQ multiplex PCR, while the TCRdb copy is restricted to in-frame clones and leaves out a portion. Of 35,000 to 50,000 clones detected, roughly four fifths appear once; the ten largest clones hold approximately 4.6%. The sample in question was PBMCs, obtained from a glioma patient whose treatment included an IDH1 peptide vaccine. Receptors originate from a woman between 45 and 60 years old with glioma. The CDR3 runs from the conserved cysteine through the conserved F or W. D genes are given only for firm matches. A row's size may be missing; if present it is once, few, many or a size class.

J,V,size,D,DNA,CDR3
TRBJ1-1,TRBV7-3,few,-,TGTGCCAGCAGCTTACAATGGGGCCGGAACACTGAAGCTTTCTTT,CASSLQWGRNTEAFF
TRBJ2-7,TRBV4-1,-,-,TGCGCCAGCAGCCCTGCGGGCGGTACCTACGAGCAGTACTTC,CASSPAGGTYEQYF
TRBJ1-5,TRBV9,few,-,TGTGCCAGCAGCGTAGGAAGTCTTGGCAATCAGCCCCAGCATTTT,CASSVGSLGNQPQHF
TRBJ2-7,TRBV6-5,-,-,TGTGCCAGCAGACGCTCCTACGAGCAGTACTTC,CASRRSYEQYF
TRBJ2-7,TRBV5-4,-,-,TGTGCCAGCAGCTCCAGCCCCGGCTACGAGCAGTACTTC,CASSSSPGYEQYF
TRBJ1-1,TRBV4-1,-,TRBD1,TGCGCCAGCAGCCCCGACAGGGCCGAAGCTTTCTTT,CASSPDRAEAFF
TRBJ1-1,TRBV6-5,-,TRBD1,TGTGCCAGCAGTTACGGGCCCCCGACAGGGCTCACTGAAGCTTTCTTT,CASSYGPPTGLTEAFF
TRBJ1-1,TRBV10-3,-,-,TGTGCCACCAAGGTAACAGGCGGTTACACTGAAGCTTTCTTT,CATKVTGGYTEAFF
TRBJ2-2,TRBV28,-,-,TGTGCCAGCAGTCTCCTTAACTACGCCGAGCTAACCGGGGAGCTGTTTTTT,CASSLLNYAELTGELFF
TRBJ1-4,TRBV5-1,-,TRBD1,TGCGCCAGCAGCTTCGACAGGGGTGAAAAACTGTTTTTT,CASSFDRGEKLFF
TRBJ1-1,TRBV5-4,-,TRBD1,TGTGCCAGCAGCCAAGACAGGGGAAAAGCTTTCTTT,CASSQDRGKAFF
TRBJ1-1,TRBV13,-,-,TGTGCCAGCAGCTTAGGGGCAGAGAACACTGAAGCTTTCTTT,CASSLGAENTEAFF
TRBJ2-1,TRBV5-7,-,-,TGTGCCAGCAGCTTGGACGGGGCGCGGGACAATGAGCAGTTCTTC,CASSLDGARDNEQFF
TRBJ1-4,TRBV7-3,-,-,TGTGCCAGCAGCAATAGAGGGGGGGGCGCATGTGAAAAACTGTTTTTT,CASSNRGGGACEKLFF
TRBJ1-1,TRBV29-1,-,TRBD1,TGCAGCGTTCCGGACAGGGAAGCTGAAGCTTTCTTT,CSVPDREAEAFF
TRBJ1-2,TRBV27,-,TRBD1,TGTGCCAGCAGTTGGACAGGGGTTGATGGCTACACCTTC,CASSWTGVDGYTF
TRBJ1-1,TRBV19,few,TRBD1,TGTGCCAGTAGTGATACAGGGGGCACTGAAGCTTTCTTT,CASSDTGGTEAFF
TRBJ2-7,TRBV7-2,-,-,TGTGCCAGCAGCTTAATCATCTTGAGGGAGCAGTACTTC,CASSLIILREQYF
TRBJ1-1,TRBV27,-,-,TGTGCCAGCAGTCCCGCGGGTGGAAACACTGAAGCTTTCTTT,CASSPAGGNTEAFF
TRBJ2-7,TRBV5-5,-,-,TGTGCCAGCAGCCCGGCGAACTACGAGCAGTACTTC,CASSPANYEQYF
TRBJ1-1,TRBV27,once,-,TGTGCCAGCAGTCTGACAGGAGTGAACACTGAAGCTTTCTTT,CASSLTGVNTEAFF
TRBJ2-7,TRBV27,-,TRBD1,TGTGCCAGCAGCCGGAACAGGGGCCCGGGCGAGCAGTACTTC,CASSRNRGPGEQYF
TRBJ2-7,TRBV5-1,once,-,TGCGCCAGCCCGATTAAAAACGAGCAGTACTTC,CASPIKNEQYF
TRBJ1-6,TRBV10-2,-,-,TGCGCCAGCAGTGAGGCGGGGCTCTCCTATAATTCACCCCTCCACTTT,CASSEAGLSYNSPLHF
TRBJ2-3,TRBV6-1,few,TRBD2,TGTGCCAGCAGTGAGACTAGCGGGGGCCCAGATACGCAGTATTTT,CASSETSGGPDTQYF
TRBJ1-5,TRBV30,-,-,TGTGCCTGGAAGGTGGGGACCGCTGGCAATCAGCCCCAGCATTTT,CAWKVGTAGNQPQHF
TRBJ1-4,TRBV7-9,-,TRBD1,TGTGCCAGCAGCTTGAGACAGGGTGGTGAAAAACTGTTTTTT,CASSLRQGGEKLFF
TRBJ1-1,TRBV9,-,-,TGTGCCAGCAGTCTTAAACCCCAGGGGAACACTGAAGCTTTCTTT,CASSLKPQGNTEAFF
TRBJ1-5,TRBV19,-,TRBD1,TGTGCCAGTAGTCCGGGACAGGGGATTGGACAGCCCCAGCATTTT,CASSPGQGIGQPQHF
TRBJ1-1,TRBV2,-,-,TGTGCCAGCAGTGAACAATATAGGGGGGACGGAAACACTGAAGCTTTCTTT,CASSEQYRGDGNTEAFF
TRBJ1-5,TRBV6-6,-,-,TGTGCCAGCAGTTACGGCTCGGGGGGGACGAGTCAGCCCCAGCATTTT,CASSYGSGGTSQPQHF
TRBJ2-1,TRBV2,-,TRBD1,TGTGCCAGCGCAACAGGGGGCTTTGGGAATGAGCAGTTCTTC,CASATGGFGNEQFF
TRBJ1-6,TRBV4-2,-,TRBD1,TGTGCCAGCAGCCAGGCCGGGACAGGGGGCCGGAGCTCCTATAATTCACCCCTCCACTTT,CASSQAGTGGRSSYNSPLHF
TRBJ2-7,TRBV27,-,-,TGTGCCAGCGGGCCTATCGGGGGCAACCGAGCAGAGAGGTACTTC,CASGPIGGNRAERYF
TRBJ1-5,TRBV5-8,-,-,TGTGCCAGCAGCGATCGCAGGGTTAATCAGCCCCAGCATTTT,CASSDRRVNQPQHF
TRBJ1-2,TRBV7-9,few,-,TGTGCCAGCAGCCCGGGCGGGCAATCGGGCTACACCTTC,CASSPGGQSGYTF
TRBJ2-7,TRBV6-1,-,-,TGTGCCAGTGTCACGGAGGTTACCTACGAGCAGTACTTC,CASVTEVTYEQYF
TRBJ1-1,TRBV7-2,-,-,TGTGCCAGCAGCTTCCGACAGGCATCGAACACTGAAGCTTTCTTT,CASSFRQASNTEAFF
TRBJ1-6,TRBV19,once,TRBD1,TGTGCCAGTAGTATAGGGACAGGGAGTAATTCACCCCTCCACTTT,CASSIGTGSNSPLHF
TRBJ2-3,TRBV7-2,-,-,TGTGCCAGCAGTTCAACCGGGGGACCAGATACGCAGTATTTT,CASSSTGGPDTQYF
TRBJ2-7,TRBV5-4,-,TRBD2,TGTGCCAGCAGCCGCGGGGGAGCGGGGGATTCTTCCTACGAGCAGTACTTC,CASSRGGAGDSSYEQYF
TRBJ2-7,TRBV10-3,once,-,TGTGCCATCAGGAGCCAGACTGACGAGCAGTACTTC,CAIRSQTDEQYF
TRBJ2-5,TRBV5-1,-,-,TGCGCCAGCAACTCAAGGGGACCCCTAGAGACCCAGTACTTC,CASNSRGPLETQYF
TRBJ1-1,TRBV6-5,-,-,TGTGCCAGCAGTTACCGGGCAGCGAACACTGAAGCTTTCTTT,CASSYRAANTEAFF
TRBJ2-7,TRBV5-1,-,TRBD1,TGCGCCAGCAGCCAGGGACAGGGGGTCGCCTACGAGCAGTACTTC,CASSQGQGVAYEQYF
TRBJ1-2,TRBV7-2,-,-,TGTGCCAGCAGCGGAGTAACAGCTGACTATGGCTACACCTTC,CASSGVTADYGYTF
TRBJ2-5,TRBV29-1,few,-,TGCAGCGTCAGGGGGGAGGGGCAAGAGACCCAGTACTTC,CSVRGEGQETQYF